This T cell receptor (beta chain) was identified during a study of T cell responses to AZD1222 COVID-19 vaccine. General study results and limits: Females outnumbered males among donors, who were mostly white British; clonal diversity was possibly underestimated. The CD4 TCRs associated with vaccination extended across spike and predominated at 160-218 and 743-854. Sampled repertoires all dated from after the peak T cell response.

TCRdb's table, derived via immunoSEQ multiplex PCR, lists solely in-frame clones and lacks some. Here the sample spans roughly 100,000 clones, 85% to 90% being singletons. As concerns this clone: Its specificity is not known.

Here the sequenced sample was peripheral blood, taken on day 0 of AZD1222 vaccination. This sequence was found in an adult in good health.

The CDR3 DNA sequence: TGTGCCAGCAGCCCACAGCTTTCGGACACTGAAGCTTTCTTT. Amino acids: CASSPQLSDTEAFF. The chain has TRBV11-3 and TRBJ1-1; D unclear. The germline gives CDR1 SGHNT, CDR2 YENEEA. The V end was cut by 5 bases, the J end by 3 bases, with 13 bases between. The CDR3 contains 14 residues.